A few counts support the clone carrying this T cell receptor (beta chain). Its specificity is unknown. The sample belongs to a study of T-cell memory formation after mild COVID-19. Study-level results: Clones which contracted sat mainly in CM and EM if CD4+, and in EMRA if CD8+.

Each CDR3 protein is one row after TCRdb ran MiXCR on the 5' RACE reads. Among a few hundred thousand distinct CDR3 sequences listed, about 20% were seen once. Sequenced: PBMCs or a T cell subset sorted from them (not recorded which). This TCR came from an adult woman who had mild COVID-19 (a few samples of this study predate the infection). Cell type and time point are not known.

This CDR3 is CASSYGLAANTGELFF. DNA for the CDR3: TGTGCCAGCAGTTATGGACTAGCGGCGAACACCGGGGAGCTGTTTTTT. The V gene is TRBV6-6, the J gene TRBJ2-2, with 10 bases that match TRBD2. CDR1 and CDR2 from the germline V gene are MNHNY and SVGAGI (reference sequence). CDR3 length equals 16 residues. The V and J ends lost 3 bases and 0 bases, in that order; junction bases with no gene match: 1.